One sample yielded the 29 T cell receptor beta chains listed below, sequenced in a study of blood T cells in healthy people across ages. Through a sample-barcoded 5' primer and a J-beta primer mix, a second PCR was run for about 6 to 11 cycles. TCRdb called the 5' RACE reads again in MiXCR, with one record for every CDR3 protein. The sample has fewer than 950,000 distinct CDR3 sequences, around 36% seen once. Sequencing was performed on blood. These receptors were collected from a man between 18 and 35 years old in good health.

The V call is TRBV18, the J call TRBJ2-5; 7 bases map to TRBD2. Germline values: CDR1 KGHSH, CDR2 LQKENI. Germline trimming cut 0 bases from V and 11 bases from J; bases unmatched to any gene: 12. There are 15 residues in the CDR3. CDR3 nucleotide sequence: TGTGCCAGCTCACCACCGGGGCGGGGGAGTAATGAGCAGTACTTC. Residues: CASSPPGRGSNEQYF.

The CDR3 protein is CASSVWTSTDTQYF. The CDR3 nucleotides are TGTGCCAGCAGCGTATGGACTAGCACAGATACGCAGTATTTT. The chain joins TRBV7-2 to TRBJ2-3; tentatively, D is TRBD2 (5 bases). V lost 5 bases to trimming and J lost 0 bases, with 9 bases between them. Germline CDR1 SGHTA, CDR2 FQGNSA. The CDR3 covers 14 residues.

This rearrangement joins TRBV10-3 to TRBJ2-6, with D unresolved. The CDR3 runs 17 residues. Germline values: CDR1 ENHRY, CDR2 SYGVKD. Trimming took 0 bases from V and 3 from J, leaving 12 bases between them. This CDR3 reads CAISESPLSGGANVLTF. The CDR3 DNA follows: TGTGCCATCAGTGAGTCTCCGCTATCCGGTGGGGCCAACGTCCTGACTTTC.

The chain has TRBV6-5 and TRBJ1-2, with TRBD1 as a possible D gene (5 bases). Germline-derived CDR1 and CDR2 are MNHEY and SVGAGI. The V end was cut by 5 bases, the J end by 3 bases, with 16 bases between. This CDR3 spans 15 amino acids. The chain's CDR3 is CASSPHRDLDYGYTF. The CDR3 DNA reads TGTGCCAGCAGTCCGCACCGGGACTTAGACTATGGCTACACCTTC.

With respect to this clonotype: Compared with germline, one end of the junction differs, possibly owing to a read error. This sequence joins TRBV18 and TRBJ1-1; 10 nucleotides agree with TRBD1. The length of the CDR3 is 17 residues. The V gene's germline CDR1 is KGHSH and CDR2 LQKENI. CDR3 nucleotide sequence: TGTGACAGCTCACCTCGGGACAGGGGCCAGATGAACACTGAAGCTTTCTTT. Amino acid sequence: CDSSPRDRGQMNTEAFF.

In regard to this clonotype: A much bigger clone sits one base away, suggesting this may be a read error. CDR3 residues: CASSQDRSSGGELFF. DNA of the CDR3: TGCGCCAGCAGCCAAGATCGAAGTTCAGGGGGGGAGCTGTTTTTT. This chain uses TRBV4-3 with TRBJ2-2; the D gene is possibly TRBD1 (5 bases). This CDR3 spans 15 amino acids. Germline CDR1 LGHNA, CDR2 YSLEER. With 0 bases removed from V and 8 bases from J, the gap between germline ends came to 13 bases.

The CDR3 bases are TGTGCCAGCAGTTTGGACCAGAGTTTTATCCAGCCCCAGCATTTT. Its translation is CASSLDQSFIQPQHF. The chain is built from TRBV12-3 or TRBV12-4 and TRBJ1-5; D gene unclear. V lost 3 bases and J lost 7, with 16 bases in between. This CDR3 region has 15 residues.

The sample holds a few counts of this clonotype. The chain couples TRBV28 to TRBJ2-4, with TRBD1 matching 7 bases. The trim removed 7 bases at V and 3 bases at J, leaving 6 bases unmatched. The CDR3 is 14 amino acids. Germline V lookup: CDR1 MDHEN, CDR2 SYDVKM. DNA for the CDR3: TGTGCCAGCATCGGCTGGGACAGCAAAAACATTCAGTACTTC. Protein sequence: CASIGWDSKNIQYF. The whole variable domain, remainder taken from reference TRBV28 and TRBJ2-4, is DVKVTQSSRYLVKRTGEKVFLECVQDMDHENMFWYRQDPGLGLRLIYFSYDVKMKEKGDIPEGYSVSREKKERFSLILESASTNQTSMYLCASIGWDSKNIQYFGAGTRLSVL.

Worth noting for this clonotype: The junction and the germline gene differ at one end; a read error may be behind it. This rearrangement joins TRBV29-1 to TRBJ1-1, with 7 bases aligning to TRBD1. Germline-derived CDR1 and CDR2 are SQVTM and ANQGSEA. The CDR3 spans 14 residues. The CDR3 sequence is CGVENRQGFTEAFF. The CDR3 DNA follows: TGCGGCGTGGAGAATCGACAGGGTTTCACTGAAGCTTTCTTT.

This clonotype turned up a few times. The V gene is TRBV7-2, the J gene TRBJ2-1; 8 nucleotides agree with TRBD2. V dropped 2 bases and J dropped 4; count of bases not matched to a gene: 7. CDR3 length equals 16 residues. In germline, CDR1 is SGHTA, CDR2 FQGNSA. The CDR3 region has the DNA TGTGCCAGCAGCTTATTACCCGGGGGGGGGTACAATGAGCAGTTCTTC. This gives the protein CASSLLPGGGYNEQFF.

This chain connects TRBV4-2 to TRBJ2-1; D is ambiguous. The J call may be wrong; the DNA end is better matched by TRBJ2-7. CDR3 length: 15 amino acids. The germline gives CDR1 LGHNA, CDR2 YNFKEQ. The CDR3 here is CASSQETSPYNEQYF. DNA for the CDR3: TGTGCCAGCAGCCAGGAGACTTCCCCTTACAATGAGCAGTACTTC.

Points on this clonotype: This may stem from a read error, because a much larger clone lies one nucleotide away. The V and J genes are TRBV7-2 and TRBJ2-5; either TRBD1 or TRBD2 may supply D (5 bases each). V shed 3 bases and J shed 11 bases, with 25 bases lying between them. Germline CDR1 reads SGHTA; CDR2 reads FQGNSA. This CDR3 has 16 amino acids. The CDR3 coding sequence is TGTGCCAGCAGCTTGCTCGGGACCGGGATACCCAATGAGCAGTACTTC. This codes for CASSLLGTGIPNEQYF. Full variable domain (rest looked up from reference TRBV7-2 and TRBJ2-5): GAGVSQSPSNKVTEKGKDVELRCDPISGHTALYWYRQSLGQGLEFLIYFQGNSAPDKSGLPSDRFSAERTGGSVSTLTIQRTQQEDSAVYLCASSLLGTGIPNEQYFGPGTRLLVL.

The CDR3 DNA is TGTGCCAGCAGCGCGCACACGGACAGGGCGGCATATAGCAATCAGCCCCAGCATTTT. It codes for CASSAHTDRAAYSNQPQHF. The rearrangement joins TRBV7-8 to TRBJ1-5, with TRBD1 matching 8 bases. Germline lookup yields CDR1 SGHVS and CDR2 FQNEAQ. V lost 5 bases to trimming and J lost 0 bases; unmatched junction nucleotides: 15. The CDR3 contains 19 residues. Full variable domain (missing parts from reference TRBV7-8 and TRBJ1-5): GAGVSQSPRYKVAKRGQDVALRCDPISGHVSLFWYQQALGQGPEFLTYFQNEAQLDKSGLPSDRFFAERPEGSVSTLKIQRTQQEDSAVYLCASSAHTDRAAYSNQPQHFGDGTRLSIL.

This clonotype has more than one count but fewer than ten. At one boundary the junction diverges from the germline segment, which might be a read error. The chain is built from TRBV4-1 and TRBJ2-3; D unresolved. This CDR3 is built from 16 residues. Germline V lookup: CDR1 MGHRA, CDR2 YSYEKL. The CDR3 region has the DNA TGCGCCAGCAGCCAAGAGTTTACAAGCCCCACAGATACGCGGTATTTT. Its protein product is CASSQEFTSPTDTRYF.

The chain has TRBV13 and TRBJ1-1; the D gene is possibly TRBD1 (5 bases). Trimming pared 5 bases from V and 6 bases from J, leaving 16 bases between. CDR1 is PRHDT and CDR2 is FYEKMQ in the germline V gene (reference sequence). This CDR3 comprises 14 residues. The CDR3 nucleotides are TGTGCCAGCAGCCCCCGTTGGGGACCATCTGAAGCTTTCTTT. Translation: CASSPRWGPSEAFF.

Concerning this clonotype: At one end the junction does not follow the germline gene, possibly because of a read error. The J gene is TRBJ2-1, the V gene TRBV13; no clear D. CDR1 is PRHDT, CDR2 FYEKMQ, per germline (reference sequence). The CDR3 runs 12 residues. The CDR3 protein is CTSSSAENEQFF. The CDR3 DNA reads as TGTACCAGCAGCTCAGCCGAAAATGAGCAGTTCTTC.

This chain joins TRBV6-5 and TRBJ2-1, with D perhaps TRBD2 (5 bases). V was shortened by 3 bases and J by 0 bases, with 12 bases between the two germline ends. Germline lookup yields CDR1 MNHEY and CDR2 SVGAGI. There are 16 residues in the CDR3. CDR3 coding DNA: TGTGCCAGCAGTTATAGGGCTAGCCACTCCTACAATGAGCAGTTCTTC. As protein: CASSYRASHSYNEQFF.

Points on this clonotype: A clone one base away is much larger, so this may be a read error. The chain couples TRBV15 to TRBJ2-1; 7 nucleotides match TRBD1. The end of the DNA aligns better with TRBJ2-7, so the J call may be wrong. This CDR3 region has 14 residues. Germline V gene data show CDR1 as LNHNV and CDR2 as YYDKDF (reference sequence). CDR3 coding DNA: TGTGCCGTCTGTAACAGGGGCTCCTACAATGAGCAGTACTTC. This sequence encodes CAVCNRGSYNEQYF.

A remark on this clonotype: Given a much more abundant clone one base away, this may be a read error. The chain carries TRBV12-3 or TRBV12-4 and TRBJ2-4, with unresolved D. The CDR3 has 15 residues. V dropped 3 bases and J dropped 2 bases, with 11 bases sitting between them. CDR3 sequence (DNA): TGTGCCAGCAGTTTTCCCTCTCTAACCAAAAACATTCAGTACTTC. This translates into CASSFPSLTKNIQYF.

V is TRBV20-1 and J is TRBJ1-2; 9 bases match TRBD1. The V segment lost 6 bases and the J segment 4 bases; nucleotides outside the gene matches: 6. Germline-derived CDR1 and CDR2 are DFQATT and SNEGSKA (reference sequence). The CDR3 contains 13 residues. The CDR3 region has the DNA TGCAGTGCGGTGGGACAGGGTACCTATGGCTACACCTTC. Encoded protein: CSAVGQGTYGYTF.

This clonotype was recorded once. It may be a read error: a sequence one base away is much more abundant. The CDR3 region has the DNA TGCGCCAGCAGCCCACCCCTGGGAGGTAAGCAGTTCTTC. Translation gives CASSPPLGGKQFF. This chain uses TRBV4-1 with TRBJ2-1; tentative D call: TRBD2 (6 bases). Germline V lookup: CDR1 MGHRA, CDR2 YSYEKL. This CDR3 has 13 residues. V dropped 4 bases and J dropped 11 bases, with 15 bases sitting between them.

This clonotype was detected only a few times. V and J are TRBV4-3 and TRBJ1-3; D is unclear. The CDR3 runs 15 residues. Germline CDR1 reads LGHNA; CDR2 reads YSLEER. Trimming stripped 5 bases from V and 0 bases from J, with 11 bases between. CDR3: CASSSGSSSGNTIYF. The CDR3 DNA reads TGCGCCAGCAGCTCCGGGTCGAGCTCTGGAAACACCATATATTTT.

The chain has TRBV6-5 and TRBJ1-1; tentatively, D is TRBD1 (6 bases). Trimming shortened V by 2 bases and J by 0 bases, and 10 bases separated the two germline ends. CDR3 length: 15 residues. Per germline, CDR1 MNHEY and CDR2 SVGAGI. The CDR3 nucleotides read TGTGCCAGCAGTTACCTAGGGGGAATGAACACTGAAGCTTTCTTT. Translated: CASSYLGGMNTEAFF.

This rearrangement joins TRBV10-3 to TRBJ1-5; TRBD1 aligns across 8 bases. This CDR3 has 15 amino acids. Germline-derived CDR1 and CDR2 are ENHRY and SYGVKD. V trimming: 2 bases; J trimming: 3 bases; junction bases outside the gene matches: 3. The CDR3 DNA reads TGTGCCATCAGTGAGGGACAGGGCCTCAATCAGCCCCAGCATTTT. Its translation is CAISEGQGLNQPQHF.

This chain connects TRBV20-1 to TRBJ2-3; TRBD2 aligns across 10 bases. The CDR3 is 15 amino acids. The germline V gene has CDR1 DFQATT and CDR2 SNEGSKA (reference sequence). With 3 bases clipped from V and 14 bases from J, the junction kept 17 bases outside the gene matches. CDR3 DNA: TGCAGTGCTAGTCAGGAACTAGCGGGGATTCCGGGGAGGTATTTT. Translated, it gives CSASQELAGIPGRYF.

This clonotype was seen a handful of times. The CDR3 DNA is TGCAGCGTTGCCCACCAGGGGACTGAAGCTTTCTTT. This codes for CSVAHQGTEAFF. V gene TRBV29-1 combines with J gene TRBJ1-1, with D possibly matching TRBD1 (6 bases). V was clipped by 4 bases and J by 5 bases, with 11 bases between them. The CDR3 extends over 12 amino acids. The germline V gene encodes CDR1 SQVTM and CDR2 ANQGSEA.

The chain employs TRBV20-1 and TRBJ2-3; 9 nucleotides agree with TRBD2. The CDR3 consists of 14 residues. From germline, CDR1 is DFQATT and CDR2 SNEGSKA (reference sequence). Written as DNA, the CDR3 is TGCGGCGGGGCGGGGGGGCCGAACACAGATACGCAGTATTTT. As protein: CGGAGGPNTDTQYF.

The CDR3 coding sequence is TGTGCCAGCAGCGCGGACAGCCATAGCACAGATACGCAGTATTTT. Protein product: CASSADSHSTDTQYF. The chain links TRBV9 to TRBJ2-3; possible D gene TRBD1, 6 bases. The V gene lost 3 bases and the J gene lost 0 bases, with 11 bases spanning the gap. The CDR3 covers 15 residues. Germline lookup yields CDR1 SGDLS and CDR2 YYNGEE.

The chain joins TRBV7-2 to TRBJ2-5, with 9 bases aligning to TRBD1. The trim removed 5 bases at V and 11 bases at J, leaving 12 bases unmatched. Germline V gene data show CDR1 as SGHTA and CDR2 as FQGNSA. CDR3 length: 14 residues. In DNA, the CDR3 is TGTGCCAGCAGCAACCGGGACAGGGATGATGAGCAGTACTTC. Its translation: CASSNRDRDDEQYF. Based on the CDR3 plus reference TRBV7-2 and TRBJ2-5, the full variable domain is GAGVSQSPSNKVTEKGKDVELRCDPISGHTALYWYRQSLGQGLEFLIYFQGNSAPDKSGLPSDRFSAERTGGSVSTLTIQRTQQEDSAVYLCASSNRDRDDEQYFGPGTRLLVL.